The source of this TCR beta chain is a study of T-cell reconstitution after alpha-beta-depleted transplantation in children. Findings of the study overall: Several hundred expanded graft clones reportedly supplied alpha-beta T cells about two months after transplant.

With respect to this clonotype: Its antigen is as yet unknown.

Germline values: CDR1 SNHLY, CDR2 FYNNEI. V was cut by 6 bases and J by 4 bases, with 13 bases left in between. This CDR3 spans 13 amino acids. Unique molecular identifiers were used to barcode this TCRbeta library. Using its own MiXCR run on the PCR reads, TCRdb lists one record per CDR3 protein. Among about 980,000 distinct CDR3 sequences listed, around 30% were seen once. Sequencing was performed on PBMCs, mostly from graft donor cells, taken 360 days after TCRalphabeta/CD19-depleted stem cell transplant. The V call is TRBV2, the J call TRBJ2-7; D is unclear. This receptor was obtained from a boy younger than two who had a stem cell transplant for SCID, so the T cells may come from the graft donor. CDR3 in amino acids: CASSTTSTYEQYF. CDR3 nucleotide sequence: TGTGCCAGCAGCACAACCTCAACTTACGAGCAGTACTTC.